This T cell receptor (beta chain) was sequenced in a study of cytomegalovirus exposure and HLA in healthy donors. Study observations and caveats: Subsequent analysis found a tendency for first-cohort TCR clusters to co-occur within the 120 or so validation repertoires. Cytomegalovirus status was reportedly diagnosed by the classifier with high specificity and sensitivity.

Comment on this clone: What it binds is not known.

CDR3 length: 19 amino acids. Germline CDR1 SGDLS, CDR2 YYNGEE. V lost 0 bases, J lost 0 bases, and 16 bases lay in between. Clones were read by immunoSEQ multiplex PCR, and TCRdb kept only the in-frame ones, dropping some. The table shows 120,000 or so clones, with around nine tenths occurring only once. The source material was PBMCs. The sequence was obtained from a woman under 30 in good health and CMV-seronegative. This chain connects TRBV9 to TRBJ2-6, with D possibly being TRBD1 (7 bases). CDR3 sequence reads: CASSVDRRGPISGANVLTF. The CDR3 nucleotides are TGTGCCAGCAGCGTAGATCGGAGGGGGCCCATCTCTGGGGCCAACGTCCTGACTTTC.